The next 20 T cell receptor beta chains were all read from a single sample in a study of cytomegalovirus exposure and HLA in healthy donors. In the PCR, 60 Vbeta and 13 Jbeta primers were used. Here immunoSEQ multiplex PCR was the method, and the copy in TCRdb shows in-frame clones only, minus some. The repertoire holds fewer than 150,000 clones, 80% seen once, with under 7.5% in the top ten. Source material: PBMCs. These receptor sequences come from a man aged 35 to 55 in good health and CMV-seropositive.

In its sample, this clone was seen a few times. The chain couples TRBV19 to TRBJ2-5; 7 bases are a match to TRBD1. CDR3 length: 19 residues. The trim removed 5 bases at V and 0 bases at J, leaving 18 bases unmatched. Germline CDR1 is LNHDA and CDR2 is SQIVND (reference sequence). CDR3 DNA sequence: TGTGCCAGTAGTCTTACCCTACCGTCCGGGACAGTTGACCAAGAGACCCAGTACTTC. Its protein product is CASSLTLPSGTVDQETQYF.

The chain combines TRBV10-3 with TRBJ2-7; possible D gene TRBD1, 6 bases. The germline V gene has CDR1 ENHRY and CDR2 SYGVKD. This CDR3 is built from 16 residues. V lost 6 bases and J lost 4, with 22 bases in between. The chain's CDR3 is CAISRDSGDRPYEQYF. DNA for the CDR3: TGTGCCATCAGCCGAGATTCCGGAGACAGGCCTTACGAGCAGTACTTC.

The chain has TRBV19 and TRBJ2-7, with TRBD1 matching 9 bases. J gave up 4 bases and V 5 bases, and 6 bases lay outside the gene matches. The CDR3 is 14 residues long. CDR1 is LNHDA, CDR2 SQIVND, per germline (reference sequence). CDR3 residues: CASSSGTGNYEQYF. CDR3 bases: TGTGCCAGTAGTTCCGGGACAGGGAATTACGAGCAGTACTTC.

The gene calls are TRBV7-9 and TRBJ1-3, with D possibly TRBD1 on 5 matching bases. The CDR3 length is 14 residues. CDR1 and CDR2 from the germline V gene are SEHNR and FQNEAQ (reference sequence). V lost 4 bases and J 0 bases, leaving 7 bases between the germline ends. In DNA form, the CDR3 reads TGTGCCAGCAGCTGGGGCGACTCTGGAAACACCATATATTTT. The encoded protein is CASSWGDSGNTIYF.

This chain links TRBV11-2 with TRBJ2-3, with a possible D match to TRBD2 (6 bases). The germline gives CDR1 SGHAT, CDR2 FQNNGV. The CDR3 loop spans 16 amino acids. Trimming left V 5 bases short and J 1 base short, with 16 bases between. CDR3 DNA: TGTGCCAGCAGCCAATTTTTGGGAGGACGCACAGATACGCAGTATTTT. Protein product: CASSQFLGGRTDTQYF.

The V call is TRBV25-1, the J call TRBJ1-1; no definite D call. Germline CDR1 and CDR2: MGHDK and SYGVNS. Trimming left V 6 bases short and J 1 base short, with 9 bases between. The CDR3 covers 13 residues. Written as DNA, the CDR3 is TGTGCCAGCAGGCGAGGGCGGAACACTGAAGCTTTCTTT. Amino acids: CASRRGRNTEAFF.

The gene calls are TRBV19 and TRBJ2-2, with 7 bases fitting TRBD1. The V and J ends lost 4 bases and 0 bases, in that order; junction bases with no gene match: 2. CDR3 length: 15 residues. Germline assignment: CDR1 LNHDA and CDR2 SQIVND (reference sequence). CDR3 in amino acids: CASSKGGANTGELFF. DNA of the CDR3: TGTGCCAGTAGTAAAGGGGGCGCGAACACCGGGGAGCTGTTTTTT.

The CDR3 spells CASSISSANYGYTF. DNA for the CDR3: TGTGCCAGTAGTATATCGTCAGCTAACTATGGCTACACCTTC. This chain connects TRBV19 to TRBJ1-2; D unclear. V was cut by 2 bases and J by 0 bases, with 7 bases left in between. Germline loops: CDR1 LNHDA, CDR2 SQIVND (reference sequence). The CDR3 extends over 14 amino acids.

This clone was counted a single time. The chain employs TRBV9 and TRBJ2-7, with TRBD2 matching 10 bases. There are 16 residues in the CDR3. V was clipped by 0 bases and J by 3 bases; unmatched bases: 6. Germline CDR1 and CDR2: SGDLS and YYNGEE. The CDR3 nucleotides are TGTGCCAGCAGCGTAGGACTAGCGGGTGGAAGCTACGAGCAGTACTTC. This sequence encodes CASSVGLAGGSYEQYF.

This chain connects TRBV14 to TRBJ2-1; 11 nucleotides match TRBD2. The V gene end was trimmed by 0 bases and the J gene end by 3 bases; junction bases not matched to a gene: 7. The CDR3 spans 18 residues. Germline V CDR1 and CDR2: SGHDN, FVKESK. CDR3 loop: CASSQDSLLAGVYNEQFF. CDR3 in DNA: TGTGCCAGCAGCCAAGACTCCCTACTAGCGGGGGTCTACAATGAGCAGTTCTTC.

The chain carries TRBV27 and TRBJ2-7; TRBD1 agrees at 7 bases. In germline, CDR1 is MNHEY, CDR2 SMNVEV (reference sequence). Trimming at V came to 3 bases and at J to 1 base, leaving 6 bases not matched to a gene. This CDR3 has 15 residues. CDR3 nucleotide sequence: TGTGCCAGCAGTTTGCAAGGGGGCGGATCCTACGAGCAGTACTTC. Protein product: CASSLQGGGSYEQYF.

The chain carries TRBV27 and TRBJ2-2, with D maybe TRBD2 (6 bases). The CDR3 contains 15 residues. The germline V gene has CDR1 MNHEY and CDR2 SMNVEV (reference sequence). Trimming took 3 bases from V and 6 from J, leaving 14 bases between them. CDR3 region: CASSLLGRDAGELFF. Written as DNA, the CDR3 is TGTGCCAGCAGTTTGTTAGGGCGGGATGCCGGGGAGCTGTTTTTT.

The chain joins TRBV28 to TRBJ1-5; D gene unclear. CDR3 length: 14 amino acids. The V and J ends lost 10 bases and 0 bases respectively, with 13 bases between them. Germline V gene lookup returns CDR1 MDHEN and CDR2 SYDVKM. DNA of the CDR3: TGTGCCAACTCGGGTTTGGGTAGCAATCAGCCCCAGCATTTT. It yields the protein CANSGLGSNQPQHF.

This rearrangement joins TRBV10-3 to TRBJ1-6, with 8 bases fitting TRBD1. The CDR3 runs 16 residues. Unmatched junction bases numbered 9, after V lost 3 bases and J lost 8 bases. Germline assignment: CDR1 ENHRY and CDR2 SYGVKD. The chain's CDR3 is CAISEGGQGWDSPLHF. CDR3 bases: TGTGCCATCAGTGAAGGCGGACAGGGATGGGATTCACCCCTCCACTTT.

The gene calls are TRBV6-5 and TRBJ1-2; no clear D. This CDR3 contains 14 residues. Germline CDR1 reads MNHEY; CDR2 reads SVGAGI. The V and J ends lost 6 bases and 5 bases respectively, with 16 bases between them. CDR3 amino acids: CASRVSRLGYGYTF. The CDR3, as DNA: TGTGCCAGCAGGGTCAGCAGGTTAGGATATGGCTACACCTTC.

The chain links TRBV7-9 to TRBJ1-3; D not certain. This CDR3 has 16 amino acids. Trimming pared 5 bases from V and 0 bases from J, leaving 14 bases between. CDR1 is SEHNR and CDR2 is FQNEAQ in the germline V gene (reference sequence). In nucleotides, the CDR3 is TGTGCCAGCAGCCCCCATGAGGGCCACTCTGGAAACACCATATATTTT. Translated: CASSPHEGHSGNTIYF.

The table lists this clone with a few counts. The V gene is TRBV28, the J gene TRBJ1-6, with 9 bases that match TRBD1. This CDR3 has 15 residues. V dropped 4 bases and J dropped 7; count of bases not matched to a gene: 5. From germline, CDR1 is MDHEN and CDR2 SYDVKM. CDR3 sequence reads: CASSSPGTGNSPLHF. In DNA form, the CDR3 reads TGTGCCAGCAGTTCACCCGGGACAGGGAATTCACCCCTCCACTTT.

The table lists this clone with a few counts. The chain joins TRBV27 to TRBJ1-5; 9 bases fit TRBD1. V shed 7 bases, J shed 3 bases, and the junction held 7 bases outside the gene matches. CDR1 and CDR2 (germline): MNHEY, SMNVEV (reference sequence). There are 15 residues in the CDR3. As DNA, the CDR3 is TGTGCCAGCAACCCCGGGACAGGGACCAATCAGCCCCAGCATTTT. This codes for CASNPGTGTNQPQHF.

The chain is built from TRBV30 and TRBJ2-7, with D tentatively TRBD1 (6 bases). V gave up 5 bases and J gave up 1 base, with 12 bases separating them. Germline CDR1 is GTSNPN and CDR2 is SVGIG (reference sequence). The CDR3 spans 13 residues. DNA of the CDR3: TGTGCCTGGGCGCCCACAGGGTCCTACGAGCAGTACTTC. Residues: CAWAPTGSYEQYF. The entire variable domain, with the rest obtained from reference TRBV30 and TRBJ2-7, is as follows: SQTIHQWPATLVQPVGSPLSLECTVEGTSNPNLYWYRQAAGRGLQLLFYSVGIGQISSEVPQNLSASRPQDRQFILSSKKLLLSDSGFYLCAWAPTGSYEQYFGPGTRLTVT.

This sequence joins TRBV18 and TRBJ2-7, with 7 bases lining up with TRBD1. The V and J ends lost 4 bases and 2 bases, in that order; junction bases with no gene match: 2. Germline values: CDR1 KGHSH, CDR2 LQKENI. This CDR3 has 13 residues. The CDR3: CASSRDRTYEQYF. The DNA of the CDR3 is TGTGCCAGCTCACGGGACAGAACCTACGAGCAGTACTTC.